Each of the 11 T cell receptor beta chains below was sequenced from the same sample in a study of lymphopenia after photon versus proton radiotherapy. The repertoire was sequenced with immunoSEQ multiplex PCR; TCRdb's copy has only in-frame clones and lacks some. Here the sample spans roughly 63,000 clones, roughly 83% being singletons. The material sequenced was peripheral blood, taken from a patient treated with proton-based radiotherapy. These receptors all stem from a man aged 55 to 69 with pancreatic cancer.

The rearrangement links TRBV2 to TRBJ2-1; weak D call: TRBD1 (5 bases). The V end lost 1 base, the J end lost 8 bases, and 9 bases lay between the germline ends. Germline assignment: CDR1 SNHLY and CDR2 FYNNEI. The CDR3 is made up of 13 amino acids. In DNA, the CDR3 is TGTGCCAGCAGTGAAGGAAAGGGGTATGAGCAGTTCTTC. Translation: CASSEGKGYEQFF. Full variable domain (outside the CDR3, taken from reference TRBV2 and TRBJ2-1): EPEVTQTPSHQVTQMGQEVILRCVPISNHLYFYWYRQILGQKVEFLVSFYNNEISEKSEIFDDQFSVERPDGSNFTLKIRSTKLEDSAMYFCASSEGKGYEQFFGPGTRLTVL.

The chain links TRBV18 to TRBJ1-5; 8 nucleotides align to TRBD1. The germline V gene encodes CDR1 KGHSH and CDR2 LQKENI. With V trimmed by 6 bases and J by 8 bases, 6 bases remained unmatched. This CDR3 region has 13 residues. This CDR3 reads CASSRQGLEPQHF. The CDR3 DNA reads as TGTGCCAGCTCGCGACAGGGGCTGGAGCCCCAGCATTTT.

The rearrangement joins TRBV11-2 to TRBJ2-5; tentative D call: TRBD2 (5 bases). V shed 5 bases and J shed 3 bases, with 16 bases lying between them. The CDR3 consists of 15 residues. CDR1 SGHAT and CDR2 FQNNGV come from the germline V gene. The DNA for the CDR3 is TGTGCCAGCAGCCCCCTCGGCCGGGATGAAGAGACCCAGTACTTC. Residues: CASSPLGRDEETQYF. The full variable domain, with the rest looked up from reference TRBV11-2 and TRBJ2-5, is EAGVAQSPRYKIIEKRQSVAFWCNPISGHATLYWYQQILGQGPKLLIQFQNNGVVDDSQLPKDRFSAERLKGVDSTLKIQPAKLEDSAVYLCASSPLGRDEETQYFGPGTRLLVL.

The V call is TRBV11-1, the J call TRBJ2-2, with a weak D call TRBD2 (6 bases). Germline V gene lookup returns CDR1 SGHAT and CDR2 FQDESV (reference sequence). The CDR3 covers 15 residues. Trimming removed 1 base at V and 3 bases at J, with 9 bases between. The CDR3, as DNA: TGTGCCAGCAGCTTAGTGGGACTCTACACCGGGGAGCTGTTTTTT. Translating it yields CASSLVGLYTGELFF. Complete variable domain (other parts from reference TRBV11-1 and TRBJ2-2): EAEVAQSPRYKITEKSQAVAFWCDPISGHATLYWYRQILGQGPELLVQFQDESVVDDSQLPKDRFSAERLKGVDSTLKIQPAELGDSAMYLCASSLVGLYTGELFFGEGSRLTVL.

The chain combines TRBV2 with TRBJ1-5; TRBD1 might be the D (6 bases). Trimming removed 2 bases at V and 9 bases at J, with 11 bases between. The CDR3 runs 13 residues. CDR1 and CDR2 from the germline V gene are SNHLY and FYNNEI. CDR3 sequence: CASSERGLRPQHF. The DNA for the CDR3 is TGTGCCAGCAGTGAACGGGGGCTGAGGCCCCAGCATTTT. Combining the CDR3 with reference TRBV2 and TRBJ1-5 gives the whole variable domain EPEVTQTPSHQVTQMGQEVILRCVPISNHLYFYWYRQILGQKVEFLVSFYNNEISEKSEIFDDQFSVERPDGSNFTLKIRSTKLEDSAMYFCASSERGLRPQHFGDGTRLSIL.

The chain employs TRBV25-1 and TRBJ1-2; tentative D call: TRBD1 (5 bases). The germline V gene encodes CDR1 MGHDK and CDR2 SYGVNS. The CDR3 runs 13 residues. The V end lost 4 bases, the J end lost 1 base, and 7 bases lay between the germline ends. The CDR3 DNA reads TGTGCCAGCAGTGGGGGCCTTAACTATGGCTACACCTTC. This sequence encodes CASSGGLNYGYTF.

This CDR3 reads CASSSQTGAYEQYF. CDR3 sequence (DNA): TGTGCCAGCAGCTCCCAAACGGGGGCATACGAGCAGTACTTC. J is TRBJ2-7 and V is TRBV7-9, with D possibly being TRBD1 or TRBD2 (6 bases each). Germline V lookup: CDR1 SEHNR, CDR2 FQNEAQ (reference sequence). With 4 bases removed from V and 4 bases from J, the gap between germline ends came to 14 bases. The CDR3 has 14 amino acids.

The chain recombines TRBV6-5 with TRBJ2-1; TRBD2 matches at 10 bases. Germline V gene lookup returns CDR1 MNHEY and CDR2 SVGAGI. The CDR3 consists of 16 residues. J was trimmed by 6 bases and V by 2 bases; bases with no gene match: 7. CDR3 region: CASSYDGLAGANEQFF. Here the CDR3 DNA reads TGTGCCAGCAGTTACGACGGGCTAGCGGGAGCCAATGAGCAGTTCTTC.

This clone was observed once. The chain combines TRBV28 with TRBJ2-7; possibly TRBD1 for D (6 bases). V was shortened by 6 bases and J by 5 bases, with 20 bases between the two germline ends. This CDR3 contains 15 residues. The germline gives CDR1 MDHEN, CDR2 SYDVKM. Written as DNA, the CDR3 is TGTGCCAGCAGATGGAGAACAGGGAATTTCAACGAGCAGTACTTC. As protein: CASRWRTGNFNEQYF.

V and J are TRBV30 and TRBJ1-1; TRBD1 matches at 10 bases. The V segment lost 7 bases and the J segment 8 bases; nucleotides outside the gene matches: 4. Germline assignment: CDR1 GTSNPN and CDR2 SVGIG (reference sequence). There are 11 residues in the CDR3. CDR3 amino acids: CASLDRGEAFF. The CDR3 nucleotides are TGTGCCTCCTTGGACAGGGGGGAAGCTTTCTTT.

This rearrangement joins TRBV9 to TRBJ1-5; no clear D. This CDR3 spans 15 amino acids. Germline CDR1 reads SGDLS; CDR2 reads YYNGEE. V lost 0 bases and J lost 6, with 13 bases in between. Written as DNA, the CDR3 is TGTGCCAGCAGCGTAGGAGGGCTGGTAAGTCAGCCCCAGCATTTT. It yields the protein CASSVGGLVSQPQHF.